The T cell receptor beta chain under discussion was sequenced for a study of beta chain features in type 1 diabetes. This clone appeared once. What it binds is unknown. Every donor had blood drawn once into heparin, roughly 100 mL on average. Every isolated RNA sample was fully reverse transcribed, so sequencing captured expressed TCRB transcripts. Clones were read by immunoSEQ multiplex PCR, and TCRdb kept only the in-frame ones, dropping some. The repertoire consists of approximately 90,000 clones, with roughly 31% occurring once and the leading ten covering over 0.35%. General study points: In all four CD4+ subsets, TCRB CDR3 length was significantly, moderately reduced in type 1 diabetes. Compared with healthy donors, patients appeared to share more similar naive, central memory and regulatory TCRB repertoires.

The sample consisted of stem cell memory CD4+ T cells from blood. The receptor was isolated from a woman under 30 in good health.

CDR3 sequence reads: CASSLMANGELFF. In DNA form, the CDR3 reads TGTGCCAGCAGCTTGATGGCAAACGGGGAGCTGTTTTTT. The chain is built from TRBV5-6 and TRBJ2-2; D is unclear. Between the trimmed V and J ends, which lost 1 base and 7 bases, there was a span of 8 bases. The germline CDR1 and CDR2 sequences are SGHDT and YYEEEE. This CDR3 comprises 13 residues.